This TCR beta chain was recorded in a study of CD8 T cells in ankylosing spondylitis. General study points: Made up of eight or nine highly homologous variants, a TCR beta motif appeared characteristic of ankylosing spondylitis blood. Reactive arthritis synovial fluid and blood previously showed some of these motif variants.

Library preparation for TCR beta used quantitative 5'-RACE with molecular barcodes. Via MiXCR, TCRdb re-called the 5' RACE reads, giving one row per CDR3 protein. The repertoire consists of roughly 180,000 distinct CDR3 sequences, with 10% to 15% occurring once and the leading ten covering roughly 11%. This clonotype was recorded a few times. The antigen is not known. Sequences were obtained from blood, either unsorted or a sorted T cell fraction (not recorded which). This clonotype was obtained from a female donor with ankylosing spondylitis or in good health (not recorded which).

This CDR3 reads CASSPGQGLGGYTF. The DNA for the CDR3 is TGTGCCAGCTCCCCCGGCCAGGGTCTTGGTGGCTACACCTTC. The chain has TRBV18 and TRBJ1-2, with D maybe TRBD1 (5 bases). Trimming removed 6 bases from V and 7 bases from J, with 18 bases in between. The CDR3 loop spans 14 amino acids. Germline V lookup: CDR1 KGHSH, CDR2 LQKENI.